This entry features one T cell receptor beta chain sequence. The antigen is unknown. The PCR made use of 60 Vbeta and 13 Jbeta primers. The assay was immunoSEQ multiplex PCR, and TCRdb's table has in-frame clones only and misses some. The sample carries around 140,000 clones, less than 80% recorded once. The data were taken from a study of cytomegalovirus exposure and HLA in healthy donors. Study-wide points: V- and J-gene trimming of TCR beta was linked (in a later analysis) to a missense DCLRE1C variant. By a later analysis, the bulk of CMV-associated TCR beta chains appeared HLA-restricted.

Sequences were obtained from PBMCs. This TCR was recovered from a man aged 50-60 years in good health and CMV-seropositive.

DNA of the CDR3: TGTGCCAGCAGCCAAGGGTCAGGGTTGAGGGATACGCAGTATTTT. Residues: CASSQGSGLRDTQYF. This chain uses TRBV7-8 with TRBJ2-3; a weak D match, TRBD1 (5 bases). Trimming removed 5 bases from V and 6 bases from J, with 18 bases in between. Per germline, CDR1 SGHVS and CDR2 FQNEAQ. The CDR3 length is 15 residues.